A selection of T cell receptor beta chains follows, all from one sample in a study of Graves' ophthalmopathy and Graves' hyperthyroidism. From the multiplex PCR reads, TCRdb called clonotypes with MiXCR, one entry per CDR3 protein. The sample records under 250,000 distinct CDR3 sequences, approximately 29% being singletons. The specimen was peripheral blood. The receptors derive from a man aged 45-65 years with Graves' ophthalmopathy. The CDR3 runs from the conserved cysteine through the conserved F or W. The D gene is left open where the match is weak. Clone sizes are given selectively: once, few, many, or a class where the clone is expanded.

J gene,CDR3 length,clone size,D gene,V gene,CDR3 DNA,CDR3 protein
TRBJ1-5,16,many,-,TRBV15,TGTGCCACCAGCAGAGATGGGTGGGGGCACAATCAGCCCCAGCATTTT,CATSRDGWGHNQPQHF
TRBJ1-1,13,few,TRBD1,TRBV20-1,TGCAGTGCTAACAGGGGGGGGAACACTGAAGCTTTCTTT,CSANRGGNTEAFF
TRBJ2-4,15,many,-,TRBV20-1,TGCAGTGCTAGAGGTCCCGGGACAGCCAAAAACATTCAGTACTTC,CSARGPGTAKNIQYF
TRBJ1-6,15,many,-,TRBV7-9,TGTGCCAGCAGCTTGGCTAGCTCCTATAATTCACCCCTCCACTTT,CASSLASSYNSPLHF
TRBJ2-2,14,many,-,TRBV11-2,TGTGCCAGCAGCACCGCGAACCCCACCGGGGAGCTGTTTTTT,CASSTANPTGELFF
TRBJ2-5,13,many,-,TRBV5-1,TGCGCCAGCAGAGGGACCGTACAAGAGACCCAGTACTTC,CASRGTVQETQYF
TRBJ2-4,16,-,-,TRBV6-5,TGTGCCAGCAGTTCTCTCCCAGGAGCGGGTAAAAACATTCAGTACTTC,CASSSLPGAGKNIQYF
TRBJ2-5,15,many,-,TRBV19,TGTGCCAGTAGTACAAAGACAGGCCTCCAAGAGACCCAGTACTTC,CASSTKTGLQETQYF
TRBJ1-1,16,-,-,TRBV12-3/TRBV12-4,TGTGCCAGCAGGACGTGGGTCGGGGGGGTGAACACTGAAGCTTTCTTT,CASRTWVGGVNTEAFF
TRBJ2-5,17,many,-,TRBV9,TGTGCCAGCAGCGTAAATCCGGGACGTGCAATCCAAGAGACCCAGTACTTC,CASSVNPGRAIQETQYF
TRBJ2-5,16,many,TRBD1,TRBV2,TGTGCCAGCAGTGAAAAGACAGGGGAGTACCAAGAGACCCAGTACTTC,CASSEKTGEYQETQYF
TRBJ2-7,15,many,TRBD1,TRBV13,TGTGCCAGCAGCTTGTGGGGACAGGGGGCAGGCGAGCAGTACTTC,CASSLWGQGAGEQYF
TRBJ1-3,16,-,-,TRBV19,TGTGCCAGTAGTCTCACAGCCTTCTCCTCTGGAAACACCATATATTTT,CASSLTAFSSGNTIYF